The rows below give T cell receptor beta chains drawn from one sample of a study of T cell repertoires in ileal Crohn's disease. Assay used: immunoSEQ multiplex PCR; TCRdb lists only in-frame clones, some missing. The sample records under 5,000 clones, roughly three quarters being singletons. The material sequenced was ileal tissue. Source of these receptors: an adult with Crohn's disease. Both conserved end residues are part of each CDR3. The order of the fields is CDR3 length, J gene, clone size, V gene, D gene, CDR3 DNA, CDR3 protein. The D gene is left open where the match is weak. Clone size is stated in some rows and not others, as once, few, many or a class when expanded.

len: 13
j_gene: TRBJ1-1
abundance: NA
v_gene: TRBV10-2
d_gene: NA
CDR3nt: TGCGCCAGCAGTGATGGGGCGGGGACTGAAGCTTTCTTT
CDR3aa: CASSDGAGTEAFF

len: 13
j_gene: TRBJ2-7
abundance: large
v_gene: TRBV19
d_gene: NA
CDR3nt: TGTGCCACTATTGACAGTAGCTCCTACGAGCAGTACTTC
CDR3aa: CATIDSSSYEQYF

len: 14
j_gene: TRBJ2-7
abundance: NA
v_gene: TRBV27
d_gene: NA
CDR3nt: TGTGCCAGCAGTGTATCAAGGGGCTCCTACGAGCAGTACTTC
CDR3aa: CASSVSRGSYEQYF

len: 16
j_gene: TRBJ2-3
abundance: NA
v_gene: TRBV30
d_gene: TRBD2
CDR3nt: TGTGCCTGGAGTCGGTTTAGCGGGGGGAGCACAGATACGCAGTATTTT
CDR3aa: CAWSRFSGGSTDTQYF

len: 14
j_gene: TRBJ1-2
abundance: NA
v_gene: TRBV30
d_gene: TRBD1
CDR3nt: TGTGCCAGCTACAATAGGGGGCCGCCCTATGGCTACACCTTC
CDR3aa: CASYNRGPPYGYTF

len: 13
j_gene: TRBJ2-2
abundance: once
v_gene: TRBV4-1
d_gene: NA
CDR3nt: TGCGCCAGCAGCCAAGAGCGGACCGGGGAGCTGTTTTTT
CDR3aa: CASSQERTGELFF

len: 14
j_gene: TRBJ1-5
abundance: NA
v_gene: TRBV11-2
d_gene: TRBD1
CDR3nt: TGTGCCAGCAGTCCGGACAGGGCCAATCAGCCCCAGCATTTT
CDR3aa: CASSPDRANQPQHF

len: 14
j_gene: TRBJ2-3
abundance: NA
v_gene: TRBV6-5
d_gene: NA
CDR3nt: TGTGCCAGCGGGGGGGCCTTGGGCACAGATACGCAGTATTTT
CDR3aa: CASGGALGTDTQYF

len: 13
j_gene: TRBJ1-2
abundance: NA
v_gene: TRBV4-1
d_gene: NA
CDR3nt: TGCGCCAGCAGCCAAGGTGCAGCGGGAGGCTACACCTTC
CDR3aa: CASSQGAAGGYTF

len: 13
j_gene: TRBJ1-1
abundance: NA
v_gene: TRBV7-3
d_gene: TRBD1
CDR3nt: TGTGCCAGCAGCCTGACAGGGGTTACTGAAGCTTTCTTT
CDR3aa: CASSLTGVTEAFF

len: 15
j_gene: TRBJ1-4
abundance: NA
v_gene: TRBV6-1
d_gene: NA
CDR3nt: TGTGCCAGCAGTGAACGTTACAGGTCCAATGAAAAACTGTTTTTT
CDR3aa: CASSERYRSNEKLFF

len: 15
j_gene: TRBJ1-5
abundance: medium-sized
v_gene: TRBV6-5
d_gene: NA
CDR3nt: TGTGCCAGCAGTCCCGTGTTGAGTGGCAATCAGCCCCAGCATTTT
CDR3aa: CASSPVLSGNQPQHF

len: 15
j_gene: TRBJ1-3
abundance: NA
v_gene: TRBV27
d_gene: NA
CDR3nt: TGTGCCAGCAGTTTATCCGTAGGCGGCCGAAACACCATATATTTT
CDR3aa: CASSLSVGGRNTIYF

len: 16
j_gene: TRBJ2-7
abundance: few
v_gene: TRBV6-1
d_gene: TRBD1
CDR3nt: TGTGCCAGCAGTGAAGAAGGGGGGGACAGGGCAGGGGAGCAGTACTTC
CDR3aa: CASSEEGGDRAGEQYF

len: 13
j_gene: TRBJ1-1
abundance: NA
v_gene: TRBV11-3
d_gene: NA
CDR3nt: TGTGCCAGCAGCCAGGACAGGAACACTGAAGCTTTCTTT
CDR3aa: CASSQDRNTEAFF

len: 17
j_gene: TRBJ2-2
abundance: NA
v_gene: TRBV30
d_gene: NA
CDR3nt: TGTGCCTGGAGGGGATACAGGGAGAATACGAACACCGGGGAGCTGTTTTTT
CDR3aa: CAWRGYRENTNTGELFF

len: 17
j_gene: TRBJ2-2
abundance: NA
v_gene: TRBV2
d_gene: NA
CDR3nt: TGTGCCAGCAGCGATCAACTAGTGCTCACGAACACCGGGGAGCTGTTTTTT
CDR3aa: CASSDQLVLTNTGELFF